This TCR beta chain appears in the sequencing data of a study of blood T cell repertoires in COVID-19. Study-level information: PBMCs, B-cell-depleted T cells, or T cells were the source of the cDNA or gDNA that made up the material.

Germline loops: CDR1 SGHAT, CDR2 FQNNGV. The V and J ends lost 2 bases and 6 bases respectively, with 11 bases between them. The CDR3 consists of 14 residues. Methods used by the authors: Amplifying reference gene primers gave estimates of nucleated cell counts. Only in-frame clones appear in the TCRdb table, and some are missing; sequencing was by immunoSEQ multiplex PCR. The D gene and trimming were derived from the DNA, and the V and J assignments and clone size from that table. Of about 200,000 clones listed, about 88% are singletons. Specimen: peripheral blood. The chain recombines TRBV11-2 with TRBJ1-5; a possible D gene is TRBD1 (6 bases). The receptor's source is a woman aged 50 to 60 with COVID-19, enrolled during active disease. DNA for the CDR3: TGTGCCAGCAGCTTATGGGGGGGGGCTCAGCCCCAGCATTTT. Translating it yields CASSLWGGAQPQHF. The full variable domain, its missing parts supplied by reference TRBV11-2 and TRBJ1-5, is EAGVAQSPRYKIIEKRQSVAFWCNPISGHATLYWYQQILGQGPKLLIQFQNNGVVDDSQLPKDRFSAERLKGVDSTLKIQPAKLEDSAVYLCASSLWGGAQPQHFGDGTRLSIL.